This T cell receptor beta chain appears in the sequencing data of a study of T cell changes during pregnancy in multiple sclerosis. The data were produced by immunoSEQ multiplex PCR, yet TCRdb's version contains in-frame clones alone and is incomplete. Of about 76,000 clones listed, roughly 93% are singletons. Material: peripheral blood, obtained in the second trimester of pregnancy. This receptor was obtained from a female donor with multiple sclerosis, enrolled in a pregnancy study.

The CDR3 spells CASSLGEGENGYTF. The CDR3 DNA sequence: TGCGCCAGCAGCTTGGGCGAGGGTGAGAATGGCTACACCTTC. The chain employs TRBV5-1 and TRBJ1-2; D gene uncertain. Germline CDR1 SGHRS, CDR2 YFSETQ. Trimming cost V 0 bases and J 6 bases, with 12 bases left between them. The CDR3 is 14 residues long.